Sequencing of this T cell receptor (beta chain) was carried out in a study of CD8 T cells in Susac syndrome. Overall study results and limits: The TCR sequencing and HLA analysis in the study involved a relatively small number of individuals, as the study acknowledged.

Looked up from germline, CDR1 is LNHDA and CDR2 is SQIVND (reference sequence). Trimming cost V 6 bases and J 7 bases; bases outside gene matches: 15. The CDR3 consists of 17 residues. RNA totalling roughly 0.45 to 1 ug underwent reverse transcription with random hexamers. The authors amplified TCR beta CDR3 across 54 Vbeta and 13 Jbeta using immunoSEQ multiplex PCR. A single record per CDR3 protein comes from TCRdb applying MiXCR to the immunoSEQ multiplex PCR reads. The table shows about 130,000 distinct CDR3 sequences, with approximately 94% occurring only once. Comments on this clonotype: Its matching antigen is unknown.

Peripheral blood CD8+ and CD4+ T cells were profiled by TCR beta sequencing. TEMRA cells were FACS-enriched, while CD8+ and CD4+ T cells were negatively isolated. Input material: CD4+ T cells from PBMCs. This TCR was recovered from a human donor with multiple sclerosis. The chain uses TRBV19 and TRBJ1-5; 10 positions agree with TRBD1. As DNA, the CDR3 is TGTGCCAGTAGCCCCGGGACAGGGGATATAATAAGCCAGCCCCAGCATTTT. This translates into CASSPGTGDIISQPQHF.